Presented here are 11 T cell receptor beta chains from one specimen sequenced in a study of blood T cell repertoires in COVID-19. The table came from immunoSEQ multiplex PCR; TCRdb's copy has only in-frame clones and leaves some out. This table holds fewer than 50,000 clones, roughly 80% found once. The sample consisted of peripheral blood. These receptors were obtained from a man aged 50 or older with active COVID-19.

The rearrangement uses TRBV4-2 and TRBJ2-3; the match to TRBD2 covers 14 bases. The ends lost 0 bases at V and 5 bases at J; junction bases unmatched: 10. This CDR3 has 19 amino acids. Per germline, CDR1 LGHNA and CDR2 YNFKEQ. In nucleotides, the CDR3 is TGTGCCAGCAGCCAAGAGGGACTAGCGGGGGCCACGACGCAAGATACGCAGTATTTT. Its translation is CASSQEGLAGATTQDTQYF.

The V gene is TRBV5-4, the J gene TRBJ2-7, with TRBD2 identical over 12 bases. Germline trimming cut 4 bases from V and 2 bases from J; bases unmatched to any gene: 7. Looked up from germline, CDR1 is SGHNT and CDR2 is YYREEE (reference sequence). This CDR3 contains 16 residues. This CDR3 is CASSRGLAGLPYEQYF. The CDR3 region has the DNA TGTGCCAGCAGCCGAGGACTAGCGGGGCTACCCTACGAGCAGTACTTC. Variable domain in full (rest from reference TRBV5-4 and TRBJ2-7): ETGVTQSPTHLIKTRGQQVTLRCSSQSGHNTVSWYQQALGQGPQFIFQYYREEENGRGNFPPRFSGLQFPNYSSELNVNALELDDSALYLCASSRGLAGLPYEQYFGPGTRLTVT.

The chain employs TRBV5-1 and TRBJ2-2, with D unresolved. Germline loops: CDR1 SGHRS, CDR2 YFSETQ. The CDR3 sequence is 15 residues long. Trimming pared 2 bases from V and 4 bases from J, leaving 12 bases between. CDR3 DNA: TGCGCCAGCAGCTTAGAGGTCCGCGGCACCGGGGAGCTGTTTTTT. Its translation is CASSLEVRGTGELFF.

This chain links TRBV28 with TRBJ1-6; the D gene is possibly TRBD1 (5 bases). CDR1 and CDR2 (germline): MDHEN, SYDVKM. Trimming took 8 bases from V and 0 from J, leaving 17 bases between them. The CDR3 extends over 17 amino acids. This CDR3 is CASSDQGRGSYNSPLHF. The DNA for the CDR3 is TGTGCCAGCTCCGATCAGGGCCGCGGCTCCTATAATTCACCCCTCCACTTT.

The V call is TRBV19, the J call TRBJ2-3, with 8 bases fitting TRBD1. The V segment lost 6 bases and the J segment 2 bases; nucleotides outside the gene matches: 4. There are 14 residues in the CDR3. Germline V lookup: CDR1 LNHDA, CDR2 SQIVND (reference sequence). CDR3 protein: CASSRQGTTDTQYF. CDR3 nucleotides: TGTGCCAGTAGCCGACAGGGGACCACAGATACGCAGTATTTT.

The chain joins TRBV4-3 to TRBJ1-2; tentative D call: TRBD1 (5 bases). This CDR3 spans 15 amino acids. V was pared by 0 bases and J by 8 bases, with 16 bases between. Germline CDR1 reads LGHNA; CDR2 reads YSLEER. The CDR3 DNA sequence: TGCGCCAGCAGCCAAGATTTTTCATCACGGGGGGGCTACACCTTC. It encodes CASSQDFSSRGGYTF.

The chain couples TRBV6-4 to TRBJ2-7, with D tentatively TRBD2 (6 bases). CDR3 length: 16 amino acids. Trimming pared 6 bases from V and 3 bases from J, leaving 21 bases between. Germline V gives CDR1 MRHNA, CDR2 SNTAGT. CDR3 sequence (DNA): TGTGCCAGCAGGGCCCTGGGGACTCCAACTATCTACGAGCAGTACTTC. As protein: CASRALGTPTIYEQYF.

The chain joins TRBV6-5 to TRBJ1-2, with a tentative D call TRBD1 (5 bases). The V gene lost 4 bases and the J gene lost 3 bases, with 12 bases spanning the gap. CDR3 length: 14 residues. The V gene's germline CDR1 is MNHEY and CDR2 SVGAGI. The CDR3 reads CASSFRTSDYGYTF. The CDR3 DNA follows: TGTGCCAGCAGTTTTAGGACATCTGACTATGGCTACACCTTC.

V is TRBV10-3 and J is TRBJ2-2; TRBD2 matches at 8 bases. After removal of 3 bases from V and 6 bases from J, the junction contained 15 bases not matched to a gene. There are 18 residues in the CDR3. Germline assignment: CDR1 ENHRY and CDR2 SYGVKD. In nucleotides, the CDR3 is TGTGCCATCAGTGATAGGGTTTCGGGGGGGGCCATCGCCGGGGAGCTGTTTTTT. It translates to CAISDRVSGGAIAGELFF.

The chain joins TRBV4-3 to TRBJ2-7; 9 bases agree with TRBD2. V shed 4 bases, J shed 6 bases, and the junction held 4 bases outside the gene matches. The CDR3 spans 13 residues. Germline V gene data show CDR1 as LGHNA and CDR2 as YSLEER. The CDR3 bases are TGCGCCAGCAGCCGGACTAGCGCCGTCGAGCAGTACTTC. It yields the protein CASSRTSAVEQYF.

The DNA for the CDR3 is TGTGCCAGCAGCTTCAGACTAGCGGGCTACGAGCAGTACTTC. Its protein is CASSFRLAGYEQYF. V gene TRBV7-2 combines with J gene TRBJ2-7; 10 nucleotides agree with TRBD2. Trimming removed 3 bases from V and 3 bases from J; junction bases left unmatched: 2. Germline CDR1 reads SGHTA; CDR2 reads FQGNSA. This CDR3 region has 14 residues. The complete variable domain, with remaining parts taken from reference TRBV7-2 and TRBJ2-7, reads GAGVSQSPSNKVTEKGKDVELRCDPISGHTALYWYRQSLGQGLEFLIYFQGNSAPDKSGLPSDRFSAERTGGSVSTLTIQRTQQEDSAVYLCASSFRLAGYEQYFGPGTRLTVT.